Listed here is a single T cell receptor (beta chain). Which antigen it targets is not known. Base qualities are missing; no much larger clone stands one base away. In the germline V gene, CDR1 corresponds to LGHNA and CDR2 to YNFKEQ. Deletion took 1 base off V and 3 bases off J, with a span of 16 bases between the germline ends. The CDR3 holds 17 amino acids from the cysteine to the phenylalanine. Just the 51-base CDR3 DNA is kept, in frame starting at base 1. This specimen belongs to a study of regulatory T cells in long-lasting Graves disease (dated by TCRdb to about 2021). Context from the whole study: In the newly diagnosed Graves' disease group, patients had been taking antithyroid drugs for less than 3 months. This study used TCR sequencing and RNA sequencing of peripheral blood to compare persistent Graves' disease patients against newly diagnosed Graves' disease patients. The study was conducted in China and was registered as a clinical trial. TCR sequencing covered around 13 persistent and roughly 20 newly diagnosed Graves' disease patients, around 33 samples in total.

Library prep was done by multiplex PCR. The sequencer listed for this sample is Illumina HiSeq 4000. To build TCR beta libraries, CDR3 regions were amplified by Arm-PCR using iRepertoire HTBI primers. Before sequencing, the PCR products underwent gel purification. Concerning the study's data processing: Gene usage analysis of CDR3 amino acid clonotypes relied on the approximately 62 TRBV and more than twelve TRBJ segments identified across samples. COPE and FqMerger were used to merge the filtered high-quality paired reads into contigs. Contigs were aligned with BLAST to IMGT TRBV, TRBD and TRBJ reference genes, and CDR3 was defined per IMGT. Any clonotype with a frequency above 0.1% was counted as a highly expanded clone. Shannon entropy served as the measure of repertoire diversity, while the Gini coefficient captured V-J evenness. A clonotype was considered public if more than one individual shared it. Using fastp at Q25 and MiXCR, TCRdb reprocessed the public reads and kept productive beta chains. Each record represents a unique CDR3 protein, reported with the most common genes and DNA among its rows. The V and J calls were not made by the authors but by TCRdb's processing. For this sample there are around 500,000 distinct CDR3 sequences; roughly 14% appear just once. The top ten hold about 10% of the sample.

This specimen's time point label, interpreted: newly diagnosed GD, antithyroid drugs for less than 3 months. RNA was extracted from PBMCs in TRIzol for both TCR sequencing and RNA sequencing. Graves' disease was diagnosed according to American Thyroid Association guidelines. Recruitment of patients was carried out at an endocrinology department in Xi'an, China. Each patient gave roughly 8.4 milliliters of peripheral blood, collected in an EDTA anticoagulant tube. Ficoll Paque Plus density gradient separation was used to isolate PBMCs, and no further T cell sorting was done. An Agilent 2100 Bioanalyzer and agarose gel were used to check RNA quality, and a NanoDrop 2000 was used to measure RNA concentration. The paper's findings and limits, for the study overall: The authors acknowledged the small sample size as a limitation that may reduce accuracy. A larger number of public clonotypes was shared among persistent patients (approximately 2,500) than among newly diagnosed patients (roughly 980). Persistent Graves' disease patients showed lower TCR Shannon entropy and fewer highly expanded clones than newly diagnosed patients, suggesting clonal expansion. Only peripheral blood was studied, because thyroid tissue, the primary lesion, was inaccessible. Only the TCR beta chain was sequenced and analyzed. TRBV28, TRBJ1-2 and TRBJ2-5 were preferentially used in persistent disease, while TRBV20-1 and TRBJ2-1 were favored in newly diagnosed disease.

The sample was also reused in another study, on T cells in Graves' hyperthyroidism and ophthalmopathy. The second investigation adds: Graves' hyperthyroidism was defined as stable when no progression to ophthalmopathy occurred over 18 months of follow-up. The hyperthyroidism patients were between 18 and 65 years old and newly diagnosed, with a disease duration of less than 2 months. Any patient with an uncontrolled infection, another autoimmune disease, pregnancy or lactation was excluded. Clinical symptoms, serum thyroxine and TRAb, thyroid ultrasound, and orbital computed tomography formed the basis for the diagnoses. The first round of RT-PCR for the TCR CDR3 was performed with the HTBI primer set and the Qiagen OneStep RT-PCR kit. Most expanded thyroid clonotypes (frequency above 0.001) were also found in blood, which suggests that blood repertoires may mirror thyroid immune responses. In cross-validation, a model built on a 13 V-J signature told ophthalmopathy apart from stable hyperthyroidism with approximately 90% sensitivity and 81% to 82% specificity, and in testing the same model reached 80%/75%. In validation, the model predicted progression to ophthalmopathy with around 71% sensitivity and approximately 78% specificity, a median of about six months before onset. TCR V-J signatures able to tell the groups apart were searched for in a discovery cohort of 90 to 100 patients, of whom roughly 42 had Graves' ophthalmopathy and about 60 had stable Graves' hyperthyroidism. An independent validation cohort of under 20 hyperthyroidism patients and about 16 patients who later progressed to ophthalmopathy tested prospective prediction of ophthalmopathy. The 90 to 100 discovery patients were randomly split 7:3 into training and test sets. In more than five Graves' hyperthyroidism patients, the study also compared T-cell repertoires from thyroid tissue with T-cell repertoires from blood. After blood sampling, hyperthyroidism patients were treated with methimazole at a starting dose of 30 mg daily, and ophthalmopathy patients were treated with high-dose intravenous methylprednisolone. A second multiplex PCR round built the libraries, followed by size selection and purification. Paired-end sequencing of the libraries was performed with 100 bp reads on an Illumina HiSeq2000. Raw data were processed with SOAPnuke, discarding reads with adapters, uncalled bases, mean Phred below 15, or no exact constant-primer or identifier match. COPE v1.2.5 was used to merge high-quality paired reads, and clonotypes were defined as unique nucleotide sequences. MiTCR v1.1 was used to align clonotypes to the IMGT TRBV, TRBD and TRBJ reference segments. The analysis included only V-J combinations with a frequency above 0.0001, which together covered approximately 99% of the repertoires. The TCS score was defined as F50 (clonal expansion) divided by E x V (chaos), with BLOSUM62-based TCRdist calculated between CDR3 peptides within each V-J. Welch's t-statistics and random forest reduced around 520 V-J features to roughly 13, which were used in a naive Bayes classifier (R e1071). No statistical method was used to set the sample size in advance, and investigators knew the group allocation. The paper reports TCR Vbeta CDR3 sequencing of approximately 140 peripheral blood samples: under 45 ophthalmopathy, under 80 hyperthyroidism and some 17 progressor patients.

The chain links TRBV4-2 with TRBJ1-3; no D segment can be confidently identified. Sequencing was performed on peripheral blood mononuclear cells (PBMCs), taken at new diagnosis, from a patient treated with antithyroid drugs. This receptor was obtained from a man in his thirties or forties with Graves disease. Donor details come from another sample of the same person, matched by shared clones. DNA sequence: TGTGCCAGCAGCCAAGTAATCGGACGGCAAAGTGGAAACACCATATATTTT. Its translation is CASSQVIGRQSGNTIYF.